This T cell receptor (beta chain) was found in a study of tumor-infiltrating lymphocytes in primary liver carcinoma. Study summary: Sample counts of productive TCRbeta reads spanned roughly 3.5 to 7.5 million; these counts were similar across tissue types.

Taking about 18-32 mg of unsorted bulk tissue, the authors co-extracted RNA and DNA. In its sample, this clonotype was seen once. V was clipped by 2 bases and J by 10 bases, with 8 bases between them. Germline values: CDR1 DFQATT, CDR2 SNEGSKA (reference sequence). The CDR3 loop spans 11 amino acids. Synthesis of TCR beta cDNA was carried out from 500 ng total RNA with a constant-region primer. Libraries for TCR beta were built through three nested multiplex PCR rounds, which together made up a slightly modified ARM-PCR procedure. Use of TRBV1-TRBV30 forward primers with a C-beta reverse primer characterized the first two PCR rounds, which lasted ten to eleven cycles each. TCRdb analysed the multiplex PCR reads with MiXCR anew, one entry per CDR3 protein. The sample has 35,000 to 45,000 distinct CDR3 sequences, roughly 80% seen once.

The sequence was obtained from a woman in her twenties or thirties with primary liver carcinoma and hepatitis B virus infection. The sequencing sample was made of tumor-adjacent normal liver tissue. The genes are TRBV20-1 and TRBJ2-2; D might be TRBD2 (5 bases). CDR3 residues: CSARMGEELFF. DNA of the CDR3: TGCAGTGCTAGAATGGGAGAGGAGCTGTTTTTT.